These 6 T cell receptor beta chains were sequenced from one sample in a study of immune evolution from preneoplasia to lung adenocarcinoma. Profiled with immunoSEQ multiplex PCR; TCRdb holds only in-frame clones, not every one. The data show roughly 2,200 clones, with over 75% seen just once and roughly 13% held by the top ten. The sequenced material came from FFPE adjacent normal lung tissue. Receptors were obtained from a person between 60 and 79 years old with lung adenocarcinoma.

The V and J genes are TRBV28 and TRBJ1-2; TRBD1 matches 8 bases. V was clipped by 6 bases and J by 8 bases; unmatched bases: 14. Germline assignment: CDR1 MDHEN and CDR2 SYDVKM. This CDR3 has 15 residues. CDR3 in DNA: TGTGCCAGCAGGAGAGAAGACAGGGGCGCCCACGGCTACACCTTC. This gives the protein CASRREDRGAHGYTF.

The gene calls are TRBV19 and TRBJ1-2; D not certain. This CDR3 contains 15 residues. With 1 base removed from V and 4 bases from J, the gap between germline ends came to 13 bases. Germline V gene data show CDR1 as LNHDA and CDR2 as SQIVND (reference sequence). CDR3 sequence (DNA): TGTGCCAGTAGTATAGTAACGGGCCCCACCTATGGCTACACCTTC. Its translation is CASSIVTGPTYGYTF.

The J gene is TRBJ1-6, the V gene TRBV7-9; D is unclear. Trimming pared 1 base from V and 6 bases from J, leaving 4 bases between. CDR1 and CDR2 (germline): SEHNR, FQNEAQ (reference sequence). The CDR3 sequence is 13 residues long. The CDR3 spells CASSLDTNSPLHF. CDR3 nucleotides: TGTGCCAGCAGCTTAGACACTAATTCACCCCTCCACTTT.

The V call is TRBV29-1, the J call TRBJ1-1; D gene unclear. V lost 3 bases, J lost 1 base, and 3 bases lay in between. The CDR3 has 11 residues. Germline V CDR1 and CDR2: SQVTM, ANQGSEA. CDR3 in DNA: TGCAGCGTTGAGCCGAACACTGAAGCTTTCTTT. This sequence encodes CSVEPNTEAFF.

The chain employs TRBV7-9 and TRBJ2-1; D is uncertain. The CDR3 loop spans 12 amino acids. Germline CDR1 SEHNR, CDR2 FQNEAQ (reference sequence). V lost 5 bases and J 5 bases, leaving 7 bases between the germline ends. In DNA form, the CDR3 reads TGTGCCAGCAGCCCCTCTAACAATGAGCAGTTCTTC. Residues: CASSPSNNEQFF.

This rearrangement joins TRBV9 to TRBJ1-4; TRBD1 is a possible D gene (5 bases). CDR3 size: 15 residues. Per germline, CDR1 SGDLS and CDR2 YYNGEE. V was trimmed by 0 bases and J by 8 bases, leaving 14 bases between them. CDR3: CASSVGGESDEKLFF. Here the CDR3 DNA reads TGTGCCAGCAGCGTAGGGGGGGAGAGCGACGAAAAACTGTTTTTT. The whole variable domain, remainder taken from reference TRBV9 and TRBJ1-4, is DSGVTQTPKHLITATGQRVTLRCSPRSGDLSVYWYQQSLDQGLQFLIQYYNGEERAKGNILERFSAQQFPDLHSELNLSSLELGDSALYFCASSVGGESDEKLFFGSGTQLSVL.